This TCR beta chain is from a study of immune heterogeneity within non-small cell lung tumors. This clonotype showed up just a few times. A first 10-cycle multiplex round used 32 V-gene and 13 J-gene primers on TCR beta CDR3. TCRdb recomputed calls from the multiplex PCR reads with MiXCR, one row per CDR3 protein. Among 15,000 or so distinct CDR3 sequences, about 30% were seen once, and the ten largest hold roughly 5.2%. V shed 0 bases and J shed 8 bases, with 9 bases lying between them. CDR1 and CDR2 from the germline V gene are SGHNT and YYREEE (reference sequence). The CDR3 is 13 amino acids. Per sample, about 600 ng of bulk tumor genomic DNA was the template used. Several biopsies per primary tumor were taken during surgery, spaced as far apart as possible. Curative surgery was undertaken by patients, who had untreated, newly diagnosed non-small cell lung cancer.

J is TRBJ2-1 and V is TRBV5-4; tentatively, D is TRBD1 (5 bases). The receptor was derived from a man aged 35 to 55 with non-small cell lung cancer. Sequencing was done on a sample of lung tumor tissue. The CDR3 nucleotides read TGTGCCAGCAGCTTGGGAATAGGGGATGAGCAGTTCTTC. It is translated as CASSLGIGDEQFF.